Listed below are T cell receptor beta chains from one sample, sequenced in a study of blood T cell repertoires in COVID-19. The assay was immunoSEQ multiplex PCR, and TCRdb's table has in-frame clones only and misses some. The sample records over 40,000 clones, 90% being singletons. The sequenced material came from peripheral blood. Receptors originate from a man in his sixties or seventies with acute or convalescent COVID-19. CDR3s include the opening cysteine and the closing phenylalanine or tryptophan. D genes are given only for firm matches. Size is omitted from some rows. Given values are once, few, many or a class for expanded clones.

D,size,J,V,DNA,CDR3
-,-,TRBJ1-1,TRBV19,TGTGCCAGTAGCAAAACAATCAGGGTTCAGCCTGAAGCTTTCTTT,CASSKTIRVQPEAFF
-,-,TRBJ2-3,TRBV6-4,TGTGCCAGCAGCTCGATACAGGGGGGGACGCAGTATTTT,CASSSIQGGTQYF
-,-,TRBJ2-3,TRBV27,TGTGCCAGCAGTTTAAGGACTAAGAGCACAGATACGCAGTATTTT,CASSLRTKSTDTQYF
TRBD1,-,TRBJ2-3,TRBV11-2,TGTGCCAGCAGCCTGGGACAGGGCACAGATACGCAGTATTTT,CASSLGQGTDTQYF
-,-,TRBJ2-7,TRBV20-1,TGCAGTGCTCCAGGCCGGTACGAGCAGTACTTC,CSAPGRYEQYF
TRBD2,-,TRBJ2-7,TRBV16,TGTGCCAGCAGCCAACGCAGGGCTAGCGGGGGGCCGAGCTCCTACGAGCAGTACTTC,CASSQRRASGGPSSYEQYF
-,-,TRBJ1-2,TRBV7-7,TGTGCTAGCAGCTTAGGCTCCGGGACACTACAGAACTATGGCTACACCTTC,CASSLGSGTLQNYGYTF
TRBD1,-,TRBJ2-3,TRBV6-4,TGTGCCAGCAGACGGACAGGCTTTAACACAGATACGCAGTATTTT,CASRRTGFNTDTQYF
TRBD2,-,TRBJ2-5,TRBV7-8,TGTGCCAGCAGCTTGGGACTAGCGGGGGGGCAAGAGACCCAGTACTTC,CASSLGLAGGQETQYF
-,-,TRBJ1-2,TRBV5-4,TGTGCCAGCAGCTCGAGTACAGGGACCGCGTATGGCTACACCTTC,CASSSSTGTAYGYTF
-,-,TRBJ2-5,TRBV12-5,TGTGCTAGTGGTTTGTCAGGGATCGAAGAGACCCAGTACTTC,CASGLSGIEETQYF
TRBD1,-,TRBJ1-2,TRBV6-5,TGTGCCACCACCAGGGGACAGGGTTACTATGGCTACACCTTC,CATTRGQGYYGYTF
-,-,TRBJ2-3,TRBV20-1,TGCAGTGCTAGTGCAGAAATAGATACGCAGTATTTT,CSASAEIDTQYF
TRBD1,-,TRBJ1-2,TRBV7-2,TGTGCCAGCAGCTTGGCCGGGACAGGTTACTCTAACTATGGCTACACCTTC,CASSLAGTGYSNYGYTF
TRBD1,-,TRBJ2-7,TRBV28,TGTGCCAGCACCCCCCTGGGGATTAAAACCGGGACAGGCAATTACGAGCAGTACTTC,CASTPLGIKTGTGNYEQYF
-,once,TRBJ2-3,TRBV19,TGTGCCAGTAGTAAAGGGCGGGGAACTAGCACAGATACGCAGTATTTT,CASSKGRGTSTDTQYF
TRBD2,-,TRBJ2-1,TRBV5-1,TGCGCCAGCAGCCAAATAGCGGGGGTATGGTTCTTC,CASSQIAGVWFF
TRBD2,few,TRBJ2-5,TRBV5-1,TGCGCCAGCAGCAGAGAGACTAGCGGGGGGTGGGAGACCCAGTACTTC,CASSRETSGGWETQYF
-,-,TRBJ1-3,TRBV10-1,TGCGCCAGCAGAAAACAGCTCTCTGGAAACACCATATATTTT,CASRKQLSGNTIYF
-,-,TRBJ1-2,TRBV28,TGTGCCAGCAGTCCACCGAACGGGAACTATGGCTACACCTTC,CASSPPNGNYGYTF
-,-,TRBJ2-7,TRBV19,TGTGCCAGTAGTATGAGGGGGACGCCCTCCTACGAGCAGTACTTC,CASSMRGTPSYEQYF
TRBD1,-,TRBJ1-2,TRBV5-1,TGCGCCAGCAGCCGTGGATGGGACAGAGCTAACTATGGCTACACCTTC,CASSRGWDRANYGYTF